The 20 T cell receptor beta chains below all came from one sample that was sequenced in a study of neurological immune-mediated disorders. TCRdb re-derived calls from the 5' RACE reads in MiXCR, one entry per CDR3 protein. The table has tens of thousands of distinct CDR3 sequences, around 25% seen once. The specimen was PBMCs. These receptors all stem from a woman between 65 and 79 years old in good health.

At least ten counts were recorded for this clonotype. V gene TRBV28 combines with J gene TRBJ2-7, with D possibly matching TRBD2 (5 bases). Between the trimmed V and J ends, which lost 3 bases and 3 bases, there was a span of 15 bases. This CDR3 has 15 amino acids. CDR1 MDHEN and CDR2 SYDVKM come from the germline V gene. The chain's CDR3 is CASSFTRAPDYEQYF. As DNA, the CDR3 is TGTGCCAGCAGTTTTACGAGGGCCCCCGACTACGAGCAGTACTTC.

At least ten counts were recorded for this clonotype. The rearrangement joins TRBV29-1 to TRBJ2-7, with D perhaps TRBD1 (8 bases). With 6 bases removed from V and 6 bases from J, the gap between germline ends came to 21 bases. Germline CDR1 SQVTM, CDR2 ANQGSEA. The CDR3 extends over 14 amino acids. In DNA, the CDR3 is TGCAGCGTGGGGGGGACAGGAGAACTACGCGAGCAGTACTTC. It codes for CSVGGTGELREQYF.

This clonotype was recorded at least ten times. This chain connects TRBV20-1 to TRBJ2-5; possibly TRBD2 for D (5 bases). V was cut by 3 bases and J by 0 bases, with 14 bases left in between. Germline V gene data show CDR1 as DFQATT and CDR2 as SNEGSKA (reference sequence). The CDR3 has 15 amino acids. For the CDR3, the DNA is TGCAGTGCTAGTAGCGCATCGATTTACCAAGAGACCCAGTACTTC. This sequence encodes CSASSASIYQETQYF.

This clonotype was observed many times. The chain uses TRBV20-1 and TRBJ2-1; no firm D call. Germline V gene lookup returns CDR1 DFQATT and CDR2 SNEGSKA (reference sequence). This CDR3 contains 15 residues. The V gene lost 5 bases and the J gene lost 2 bases, with 16 bases spanning the gap. Here the CDR3 DNA reads TGCAGTGCTCCAAGTCTTGTGGCTACCTACAATGAGCAGTTCTTC. Amino acids: CSAPSLVATYNEQFF.

This clonotype was recorded at least ten times. V gene TRBV29-1 combines with J gene TRBJ2-2; 12 nucleotides align to TRBD2. The germline CDR1 and CDR2 sequences are SQVTM and ANQGSEA. V lost 7 bases and J lost 1; bases outside the gene matches: 10. The CDR3 runs to 17 residues. The CDR3 loop is CSATGLAGKRNTGELFF. The CDR3 bases are TGCAGCGCTACCGGACTAGCGGGAAAAAGGAACACCGGGGAGCTGTTTTTT.

This clonotype showed up many times. The chain has TRBV28 and TRBJ1-4; a possible D gene is TRBD1 (6 bases). This CDR3 comprises 14 residues. Deletions cut 6 bases from V and 8 bases from J, with 16 bases between. The germline gives CDR1 MDHEN, CDR2 SYDVKM. CDR3 bases: TGTGCCAGCAGCCCTTTCAGGGGAGGGGAAAAACTGTTTTTT. Protein product: CASSPFRGGEKLFF.

The genes are TRBV7-8 and TRBJ2-7; D is possibly TRBD1 or TRBD2 (6 bases each). CDR1 and CDR2 (germline): SGHVS, FQNEAQ. This CDR3 has 16 residues. V shed 2 bases and J shed 6 bases, with 20 bases lying between them. The CDR3 DNA reads as TGTGCCAGCAGCTTAAGTCTCAACAGGGAGGTCGGCGAGCAGTACTTC. Translated, it gives CASSLSLNREVGEQYF. Full variable domain (remainder filled in from reference TRBV7-8 and TRBJ2-7): GAGVSQSPRYKVAKRGQDVALRCDPISGHVSLFWYQQALGQGPEFLTYFQNEAQLDKSGLPSDRFFAERPEGSVSTLKIQRTQQEDSAVYLCASSLSLNREVGEQYFGPGTRLTVT.

This clonotype was seen many times. The rearrangement joins TRBV9 to TRBJ2-6; unclear D gene. CDR1 SGDLS and CDR2 YYNGEE come from the germline V gene. The V and J ends lost 0 bases and 2 bases respectively, with 3 bases between them. The CDR3 is 14 residues long. The DNA of the CDR3 is TGTGCCAGCAGCGTAGACCCTGGGGCCAACGTCCTGACTTTC. It yields the protein CASSVDPGANVLTF.

This clonotype showed up many times. The chain links TRBV5-1 to TRBJ2-5, with 7 bases identical to TRBD2. The V gene's germline CDR1 is SGHRS and CDR2 YFSETQ. Trimming removed 5 bases from V and 3 bases from J; junction bases left unmatched: 10. The CDR3 spans 15 residues. The CDR3 loop reads CASRRGPTSEETQYF. CDR3 DNA: TGCGCCAGCAGACGAGGTCCAACTAGCGAAGAGACCCAGTACTTC.

In regard to this clonotype: This may stem from a read error, because a much larger clone lies one nucleotide away. This rearrangement joins TRBV28 to TRBJ1-5; perhaps TRBD1 as D (5 bases). This CDR3 has 15 residues. The germline CDR1 and CDR2 sequences are MDHEN and SYDVKM. CDR3 nucleotide sequence: TGTGCCAACAGTTTTATGGGGGTAGGCAATCAGCCCCAGCATTTT. Protein sequence: CANSFMGVGNQPQHF.

This clonotype was detected ten times or more. This chain links TRBV6-2 or TRBV6-3 with TRBJ1-5, with 7 bases fitting TRBD1. Trimming at V came to 6 bases and at J to 5 bases, leaving 7 bases not matched to a gene. The CDR3 totals 14 residues. The germline CDR1 and CDR2 sequences are MNHEY and SVGEGT. Written as DNA, the CDR3 is TGTGCCAGCAGACAACAGGGGTCCTATCAGCCCCAGCATTTT. Protein: CASRQQGSYQPQHF.

This clonotype was detected ten times or more. The rearrangement uses TRBV5-1 and TRBJ1-4, with 8 bases fitting TRBD1. The CDR3 is made up of 14 amino acids. CDR1 and CDR2 (germline): SGHRS, YFSETQ. V shed 4 bases, J shed 7 bases, and the junction held 6 bases outside the gene matches. The CDR3 DNA reads TGCGCCAGCAGCGAAGTCGGGACAGGTGAAAAACTGTTTTTT. It yields the protein CASSEVGTGEKLFF.

The chain has TRBV4-3 and TRBJ2-7; D unresolved. Per the germline V gene, CDR1 is LGHNA and CDR2 is YSLEER. V dropped 0 bases and J dropped 5 bases, with 14 bases sitting between them. This CDR3 spans 15 amino acids. For the CDR3, the DNA is TGCGCCAGCAGCCAAGATCTTGTTAGGGCTCACGAGCAGTACTTC. Its protein is CASSQDLVRAHEQYF.

There are many counts of this clonotype. V and J are TRBV5-1 and TRBJ1-6; D remains ambiguous. CDR3 size: 14 residues. Looked up from germline, CDR1 is SGHRS and CDR2 is YFSETQ. Trimming shortened V by 5 bases and J by 10 bases, and 16 bases separated the two germline ends. The DNA for the CDR3 is TGCGCCAGCAGACCGCAGGAGCCGGGCTCACCCCTCCACTTT. Its translation is CASRPQEPGSPLHF.

There are a few counts of this clonotype. This chain uses TRBV5-1 with TRBJ2-1; 8 bases are shared with TRBD2. The CDR3 is made up of 17 amino acids. Germline CDR1 is SGHRS and CDR2 is YFSETQ. The V and J ends lost 1 base and 4 bases, in that order; junction bases with no gene match: 10. The CDR3 loop reads CASSLFRGGGPYNEQFF. For the CDR3, the DNA is TGCGCCAGCAGCTTGTTTCGCGGCGGGGGGCCTTACAATGAGCAGTTCTTC.

This clonotype was seen repeatedly, ten times or more. This chain links TRBV6-2 or TRBV6-3 with TRBJ1-1, with D possibly being TRBD1 (5 bases). Trimming took off 7 bases at V and 7 bases at J, with 16 bases between the two ends. CDR1 MNHEY and CDR2 SVGEGT come from the germline V gene. The CDR3 is 13 residues long. The CDR3 DNA follows: TGTGCCAGCACCCCCGGGGCAGGGTTTGAAGCTTTCTTT. Encoded protein: CASTPGAGFEAFF.

V usage is TRBV6-5 and J usage is TRBJ2-1; 7 positions match TRBD1. Per germline, CDR1 MNHEY and CDR2 SVGAGI. CDR3 size: 17 residues. Unmatched junction bases numbered 13, after V lost 5 bases and J lost 3 bases. The CDR3 reads CASSQERQGSGYNEQFF. The CDR3 coding sequence is TGTGCCAGCAGTCAGGAGAGACAGGGTTCGGGCTACAATGAGCAGTTCTTC.

The genes are TRBV7-2 and TRBJ1-1; D possibly corresponds to TRBD1 (6 bases). This CDR3 is 15 amino acids long. V was trimmed by 4 bases and J by 2 bases, leaving 14 bases between them. Germline assignment: CDR1 SGHTA and CDR2 FQGNSA. The CDR3 DNA sequence: TGTGCCAGCAGCTCGCCTAAACAGGGAAACACTGAAGCTTTCTTT. Protein sequence: CASSSPKQGNTEAFF.

This clonotype has at least ten counts. The chain combines TRBV7-2 with TRBJ2-5; a weak D match, TRBD1 (6 bases). Trimming shortened V by 5 bases and J by 2 bases, and 12 bases separated the two germline ends. Germline CDR1 and CDR2: SGHTA and FQGNSA. This CDR3 has 14 residues. This chain's CDR3 is CASSPDSFQETQYF. The CDR3 DNA is TGTGCCAGCAGCCCGGACAGTTTTCAAGAGACCCAGTACTTC.

In regard to this clonotype: Sequence at one end of the junction differs from germline and may be a read error. The genes are TRBV3-1 and TRBJ2-7; D is unclear. Looked up from germline, CDR1 is LGHDT and CDR2 is YNNKEL (reference sequence). The CDR3 runs to 14 residues. CDR3 protein: CASNQKGVAYEQYF. The CDR3 coding sequence is TGTGCCAGCAACCAAAAGGGTGTAGCCTACGAGCAGTACTTC.